This T cell receptor beta chain comes out of a study of blood T cell repertoires in COVID-19 (dated by TCRdb to 2020 to 2022). With regard to the full study: The collaborator samples originated in the United States, Italy and Spain and spanned the acute and convalescent phases of COVID-19. The prospective study material was composed of cDNA or gDNA derived from T cells, B-cell-depleted T cells, or PBMCs. Subjects who had been exposed to COVID-19, were actively infected with it, or had recovered from it provided the deeply sampled blood TCRbeta repertoires that made up the dataset. The repertoires were made available in a free public database intended to serve as a resource for research on the immune response to SARS-CoV-2. Samples were obtained from the ongoing ImmuneRACE study (first 160 participants) and from 1,000 to 1,500 subjects provided by 6 global collaborators. The sample metadata nearly always contained a de-identified subject ID, COVID-19 status, age in years and sex. Where available, HLA class I and class II types were obtained from metadata supplied by the sample provider rather than from assay-based typing.

With regard to this clone: The antigen it recognizes is unknown. The input lacks base qualities; no much larger clone sits a single base away.

The germline V gene (reference sequence) supplies CDR1 MNHEY and CDR2 SMNVEV. The CDR3 runs 15 amino acids, cysteine and phenylalanine included. The DNA shown is the 45-base CDR3, in frame from base 1. Trimmed from V: 6 bases; trimmed from J: 3 bases; junction bases lacking a gene match: 9. At one collaborating source in Seattle, patients were enrolled during active infection and were followed longitudinally through the course of disease. Collaborating institutions collected whole blood in K2EDTA tubes following their own protocols. Collaborator samples were shipped for TCRbeta analysis as frozen whole blood, isolated PBMCs, or DNA extracted from either sample type. TCRbeta CDR3 regions were amplified from genomic DNA by means of the immunoSEQ Assay, a bias-controlled multiplex PCR. The paper's processing steps were these. The number of nucleated cells in each sample was estimated from the amplification of reference gene primers within the assay. To quantify the absolute abundance of each unique TCRbeta CDR3 rearrangement, sequence reads were collapsed and filtered. For each sample, productive Simpson clonality was calculated by taking the square root of Simpson's diversity index across productive rearrangements. In its TCRdb copy, this immuneACCESS table keeps in-frame sequences only and misses some clones. Where compared with another copy, unresolved V genes explain less than half of these, and the others have no known cause. Clone size and the V and J calls come from that table; the DNA yielded D and trimming. Present in this sample are 75,000 to 95,000 clones, over 65% of which were seen just once. 3.5% to 4% of the sample is held by the ten biggest clonotypes.

The research as a whole found: The amount of clinical and demographic metadata varied by source and participant and was provided uncurated.

This chain is built from TRBV27 and TRBJ1-2, with 8 bases matching TRBD1. This clonotype was obtained from a man between 65 and 85 years old with COVID-19, enrolled during active disease. The specimen sequenced was peripheral blood. The CDR3 amino acid sequence is: CASSVNGQGHYGYTF. The nucleotide sequence is given as TGTGCCAGCAGCGTAAACGGACAGGGTCACTATGGCTACACCTTC.